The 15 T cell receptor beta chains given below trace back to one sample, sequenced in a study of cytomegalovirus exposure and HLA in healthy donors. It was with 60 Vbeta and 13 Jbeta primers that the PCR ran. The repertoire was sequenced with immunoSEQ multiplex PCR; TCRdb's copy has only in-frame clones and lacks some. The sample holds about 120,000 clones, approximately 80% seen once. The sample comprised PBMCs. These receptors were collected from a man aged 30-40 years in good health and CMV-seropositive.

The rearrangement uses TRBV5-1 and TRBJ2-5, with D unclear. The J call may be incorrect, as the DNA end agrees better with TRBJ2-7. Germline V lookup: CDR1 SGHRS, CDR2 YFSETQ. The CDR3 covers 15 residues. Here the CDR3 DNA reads TGCGCCAGCAGCTTGGCCACCAGGAAAATCTACGAGCAGTACTTC. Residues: CASSLATRKIYEQYF.

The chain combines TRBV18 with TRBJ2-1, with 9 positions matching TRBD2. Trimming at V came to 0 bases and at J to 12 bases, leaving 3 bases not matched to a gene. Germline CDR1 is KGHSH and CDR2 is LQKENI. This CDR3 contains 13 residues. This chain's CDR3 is CASSPPSGGWQFF. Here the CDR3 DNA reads TGTGCCAGCTCACCACCTAGCGGGGGTTGGCAGTTCTTC. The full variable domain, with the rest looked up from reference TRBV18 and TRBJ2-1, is NAGVMQNPRHLVRRRGQEARLRCSPMKGHSHVYWYRQLPEEGLKFMVYLQKENIIDESGMPKERFSAEFPKEGPSILRIQQVVRGDSAAYFCASSPPSGGWQFFGPGTRLTVL.

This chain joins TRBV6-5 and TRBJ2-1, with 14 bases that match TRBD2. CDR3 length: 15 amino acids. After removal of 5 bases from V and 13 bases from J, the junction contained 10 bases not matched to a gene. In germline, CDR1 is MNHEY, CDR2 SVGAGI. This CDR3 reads CASSRTSGGYNSQFF. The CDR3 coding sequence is TGTGCCAGCAGTCGGACTAGCGGGGGGTATAACTCCCAGTTCTTC.

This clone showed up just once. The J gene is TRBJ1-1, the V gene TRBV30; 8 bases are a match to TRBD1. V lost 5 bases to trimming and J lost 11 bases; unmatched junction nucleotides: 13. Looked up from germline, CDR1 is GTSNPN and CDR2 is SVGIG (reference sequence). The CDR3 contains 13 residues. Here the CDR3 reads CAWGHLDRGKAFF. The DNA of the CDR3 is TGTGCCTGGGGCCACCTCGACAGGGGCAAGGCTTTCTTT.

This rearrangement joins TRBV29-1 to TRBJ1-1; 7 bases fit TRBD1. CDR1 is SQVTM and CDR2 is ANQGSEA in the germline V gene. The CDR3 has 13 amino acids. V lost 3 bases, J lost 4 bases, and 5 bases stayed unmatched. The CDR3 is CSVDGWDSTEAFF. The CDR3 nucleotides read TGCAGCGTTGATGGGTGGGACAGCACTGAAGCTTTCTTT. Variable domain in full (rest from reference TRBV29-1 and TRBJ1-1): SAVISQKPSRDICQRGTSLTIQCQVDSQVTMMFWYRQQPGQSLTLIATANQGSEATYESGFVIDKFPISRPNLTFSTLTVSNMSPEDSSIYLCSVDGWDSTEAFFGQGTRLTVV.

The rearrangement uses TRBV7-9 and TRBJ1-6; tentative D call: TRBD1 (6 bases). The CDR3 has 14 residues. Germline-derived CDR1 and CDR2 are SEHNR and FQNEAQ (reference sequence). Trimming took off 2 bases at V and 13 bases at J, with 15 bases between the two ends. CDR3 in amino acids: CASSLSPGEFPLHF. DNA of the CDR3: TGTGCCAGCAGCTTAAGTCCAGGGGAATTTCCCCTCCACTTT.

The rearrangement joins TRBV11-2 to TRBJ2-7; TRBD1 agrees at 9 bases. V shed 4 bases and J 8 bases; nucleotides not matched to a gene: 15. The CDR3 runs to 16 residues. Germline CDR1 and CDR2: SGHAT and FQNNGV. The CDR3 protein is CASSSQGANSGGKQYF. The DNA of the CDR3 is TGTGCCAGCAGCTCACAGGGGGCGAACAGCGGAGGGAAGCAGTACTTC.

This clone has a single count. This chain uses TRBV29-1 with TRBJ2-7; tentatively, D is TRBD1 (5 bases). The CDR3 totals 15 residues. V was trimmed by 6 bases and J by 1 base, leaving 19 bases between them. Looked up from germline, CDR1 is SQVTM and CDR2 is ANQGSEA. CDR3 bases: TGCAGCGTCGAGACAGAAGGGTTGAGTTCCTACGAGCAGTACTTC. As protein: CSVETEGLSSYEQYF.

In DNA, the CDR3 is TGTGCCAGTAGTGAGGGACAGAGCTTATATGGCTACACCTTC. Its translation: CASSEGQSLYGYTF. This chain uses TRBV19 with TRBJ1-2; 7 bases fit TRBD1. Trimming at V came to 5 bases and at J to 5 bases, leaving 8 bases not matched to a gene. CDR1 is LNHDA and CDR2 is SQIVND in the germline V gene (reference sequence). CDR3 length: 14 amino acids.

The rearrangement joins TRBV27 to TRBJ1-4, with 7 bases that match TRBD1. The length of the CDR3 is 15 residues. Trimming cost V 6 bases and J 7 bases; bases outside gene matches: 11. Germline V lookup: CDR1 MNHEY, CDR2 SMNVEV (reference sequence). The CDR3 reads CASSRQRGQGEKLFF. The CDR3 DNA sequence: TGTGCCAGCAGCCGACAGAGGGGGCAGGGTGAAAAACTGTTTTTT.

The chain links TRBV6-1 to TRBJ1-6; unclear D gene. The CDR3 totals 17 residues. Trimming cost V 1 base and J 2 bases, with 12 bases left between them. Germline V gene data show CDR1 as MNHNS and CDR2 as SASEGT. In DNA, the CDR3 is TGTGCCAGCAGTGAAGTGAGTGGGAGTGCCTATAATTCACCCCTCCACTTT. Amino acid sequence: CASSEVSGSAYNSPLHF.

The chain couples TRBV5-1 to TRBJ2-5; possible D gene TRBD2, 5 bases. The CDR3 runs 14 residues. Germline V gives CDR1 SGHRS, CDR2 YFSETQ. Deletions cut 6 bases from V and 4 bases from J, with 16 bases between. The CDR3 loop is CASTLRAAPETQYF. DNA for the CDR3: TGCGCCAGCACCCTGCGGGCGGCCCCAGAGACCCAGTACTTC. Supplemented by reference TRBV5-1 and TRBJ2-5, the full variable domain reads KAGVTQTPRYLIKTRGQQVTLSCSPISGHRSVSWYQQTPGQGLQFLFEYFSETQRNKGNFPGRFSGRQFSNSRSEMNVSTLELGDSALYLCASTLRAAPETQYFGPGTRLLVL.

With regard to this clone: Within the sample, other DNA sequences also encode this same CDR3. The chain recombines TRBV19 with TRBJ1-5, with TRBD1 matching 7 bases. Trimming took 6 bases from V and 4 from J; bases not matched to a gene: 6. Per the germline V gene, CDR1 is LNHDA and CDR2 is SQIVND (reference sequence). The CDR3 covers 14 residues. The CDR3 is CASSSGGLNQPQHF. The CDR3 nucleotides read TGTGCCAGTAGCTCAGGGGGTTTAAATCAGCCCCAGCATTTT. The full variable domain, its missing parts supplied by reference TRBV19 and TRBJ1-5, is DGGITQSPKYLFRKEGQNVTLSCEQNLNHDAMYWYRQDPGQGLRLIYYSQIVNDFQKGDIAEGYSVSREKKESFPLTVTSAQKNPTAFYLCASSSGGLNQPQHFGDGTRLSIL.

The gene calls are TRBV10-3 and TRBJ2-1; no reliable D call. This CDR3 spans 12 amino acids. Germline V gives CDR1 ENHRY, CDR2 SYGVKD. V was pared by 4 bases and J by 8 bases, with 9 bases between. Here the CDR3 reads CAISVGEDEQFF. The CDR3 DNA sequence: TGTGCCATCAGTGTTGGAGAGGATGAGCAGTTCTTC.

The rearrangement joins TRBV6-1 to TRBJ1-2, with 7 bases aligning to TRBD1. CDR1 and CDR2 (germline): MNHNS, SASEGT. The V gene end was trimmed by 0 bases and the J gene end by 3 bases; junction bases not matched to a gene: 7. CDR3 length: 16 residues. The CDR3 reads CASSEARTGFHYGYTF. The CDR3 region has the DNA TGTGCCAGCAGTGAAGCGAGGACAGGTTTTCACTATGGCTACACCTTC.